A single sample is the source of the 16 T cell receptor beta chains below, sequenced in a study of breast tumors, draining lymph nodes, adjacent tissues. TCRdb called the multiplex PCR reads again in MiXCR, with one record for every CDR3 protein. The repertoire has 180,000 or so distinct CDR3 sequences, 31% of them found once; the top ten carry 4% to 5.5%. Samples came from axillary lymph nodes draining the breast cancer. Sequencing used axillary lymph node tissue. Source of these receptors: a female donor with breast cancer. Some clones in this sample may be carry-over from other donors' samples.

This chain uses TRBV6-5 with TRBJ1-1; D gene ambiguous. Trimming removed 2 bases at V and 2 bases at J, with 9 bases between. CDR3 size: 14 residues. Germline-derived CDR1 and CDR2 are MNHEY and SVGAGI. The CDR3 sequence: CASSYKQINTEAFF. In nucleotides, the CDR3 is TGTGCCAGCAGTTACAAGCAGATAAACACTGAAGCTTTCTTT.

The V call is TRBV2, the J call TRBJ2-7; 9 positions agree with TRBD1. This CDR3 contains 13 residues. The germline gives CDR1 SNHLY, CDR2 FYNNEI. V gave up 9 bases and J gave up 7 bases; unmatched junction bases: 10. In DNA, the CDR3 is TGTGCCAGTCAACAGGGGGCCGCGGGTGAGCAGTACTTC. As protein: CASQQGAAGEQYF.

The chain combines TRBV12-3 or TRBV12-4 with TRBJ2-2; possibly TRBD2 for D (5 bases). Deletions cut 4 bases from V and 6 bases from J, with 12 bases between. The CDR3 is made up of 14 amino acids. CDR3 sequence: CASSSDSRAGELFF. Written as DNA, the CDR3 is TGTGCCAGCAGTTCGGACTCCCGAGCCGGGGAGCTGTTTTTT.

This clonotype showed up just a few times. The chain recombines TRBV12-3 or TRBV12-4 with TRBJ2-1; 7 nucleotides match TRBD2. V shed 3 bases and J 13 bases; nucleotides not matched to a gene: 9. This CDR3 has 13 amino acids. The CDR3 DNA is TGTGCCAGCAGTTTCGCGGTCTGGGAGGGACAGTTCTTC. Residues: CASSFAVWEGQFF.

Details on this clonotype: At one boundary the junction diverges from the germline segment, which might be a read error. The rearrangement uses TRBV6-6 and TRBJ2-5, with 7 bases fitting TRBD1. This CDR3 region has 12 residues. Germline loops: CDR1 MNHNY, CDR2 SVGAGI (reference sequence). CDR3 coding DNA: TGTGCCAGCGAGGGGGCAGGAGAGGCCCAGTACTTC. Translation gives CASEGAGEAQYF.

The table lists this clonotype with a few counts. The CDR3: CASSLGYSPLHF. For the CDR3, the DNA is TGTGCCAGCAGTTTGGGGTACTCACCCCTCCACTTT. The V gene is TRBV12-3 or TRBV12-4, the J gene TRBJ1-6; unclear D gene. V was cut by 3 bases and J by 10 bases, with 7 bases left in between. This CDR3 has 12 amino acids.

This clonotype was seen a few times. The genes are TRBV11-3 and TRBJ1-1; D gene ambiguous. This CDR3 region has 13 residues. With 5 bases removed from V and 3 bases from J, the gap between germline ends came to 10 bases. The germline CDR1 and CDR2 sequences are SGHNT and YENEEA. CDR3 sequence reads: CASSREAYTEAFF. The CDR3 nucleotides read TGTGCCAGCAGCAGAGAAGCTTACACTGAAGCTTTCTTT.

This clonotype was picked up many times. This chain joins TRBV29-1 and TRBJ2-2; 8 bases are shared with TRBD1. Germline-derived CDR1 and CDR2 are SQVTM and ANQGSEA. This CDR3 is 14 amino acids long. The junction had 7 bases not matched to a gene; V was cut back by 6 bases and J by 4 bases. CDR3 amino acids: CSVPSDRATGELFF. CDR3 nucleotide sequence: TGCAGCGTCCCATCGGACAGGGCCACCGGGGAGCTGTTTTTT.

This clonotype was recorded many times. This CDR3 is CASSYDVGAGANYGYTF. CDR3 nucleotide sequence: TGTGCCAGCAGTTACGACGTAGGGGCAGGGGCTAACTATGGCTACACCTTC. The chain recombines TRBV6-6 with TRBJ1-2, with D possibly being TRBD1 (6 bases). CDR1 is MNHNY and CDR2 is SVGAGI in the germline V gene (reference sequence). The length of the CDR3 is 17 residues. The V gene lost 2 bases and the J gene lost 0 bases, with 16 bases spanning the gap.

At least ten counts were recorded for this clonotype. V gene TRBV12-3 or TRBV12-4 combines with J gene TRBJ1-3, with unresolved D. V was trimmed by 7 bases and J by 4 bases, leaving 11 bases between them. This CDR3 comprises 13 residues. The CDR3 spells CASNQLGGNTIYF. DNA for the CDR3: TGTGCCAGCAATCAATTAGGAGGAAACACCATATATTTT.

This clonotype showed up just a few times. This chain uses TRBV28 with TRBJ1-5; TRBD1 is a possible D gene (5 bases). The V gene lost 3 bases and the J gene lost 3 bases, with 12 bases spanning the gap. This CDR3 is 15 amino acids long. The V gene's germline CDR1 is MDHEN and CDR2 SYDVKM. CDR3 nucleotide sequence: TGTGCCAGCAGTTTCGGGGGGGAGAACAATCAGCCCCAGCATTTT. It codes for CASSFGGENNQPQHF.

There are many counts of this clonotype. V and J are TRBV7-2 and TRBJ2-7; D uncertain. This CDR3 has 13 amino acids. CDR1 and CDR2 from the germline V gene are SGHTA and FQGNSA. V lost 1 base and J 5 bases, leaving 9 bases between the germline ends. The CDR3 sequence is CASSLGVSDEQYF. In DNA form, the CDR3 reads TGTGCCAGCAGCTTAGGGGTGAGCGACGAGCAGTACTTC.

V and J are TRBV15 and TRBJ2-1; a weak D match, TRBD1 (6 bases). Germline lookup yields CDR1 LNHNV and CDR2 YYDKDF (reference sequence). CDR3 size: 14 residues. V lost 8 bases to trimming and J lost 0 bases, with 11 bases between them. The CDR3 is CATSRGSSYNEQFF. The DNA of the CDR3 is TGTGCCACCTCCAGGGGAAGCTCCTACAATGAGCAGTTCTTC.

This clonotype was seen ten or more times. The J gene is TRBJ2-2, the V gene TRBV11-3, with a weak D call TRBD1 (6 bases). V gave up 7 bases and J gave up 4 bases, with 16 bases separating them. In germline, CDR1 is SGHNT, CDR2 YENEEA. CDR3 size: 15 residues. The CDR3 loop reads CASTIGGSSTGELFF. In DNA form, the CDR3 reads TGTGCCAGCACCATTGGGGGCAGCTCCACCGGGGAGCTGTTTTTT.

This clonotype came up a few times. This sequence may be a read error, since a much larger clone differs from it by one base. V usage is TRBV5-8 and J usage is TRBJ2-1; D ambiguous. Between the trimmed V and J ends, which lost 0 bases and 3 bases, there was a span of 10 bases. Germline CDR1 and CDR2: SGHTS and YDEGEE. There are 15 residues in the CDR3. The CDR3 loop is CASSLAGTGYNEQFF. In DNA form, the CDR3 reads TGTGCCAGCAGCTTGGCTGGTACCGGCTACAATGAGCAGTTCTTC.

The chain has TRBV15 and TRBJ2-3, with D perhaps TRBD1 (6 bases). Germline assignment: CDR1 LNHNV and CDR2 YYDKDF (reference sequence). The CDR3 runs to 17 residues. Trimming removed 3 bases at V and 0 bases at J, with 16 bases between. As DNA, the CDR3 is TGTGCCACCAGCAGCTTAAGGGTAGGGGGTAGCACAGATACGCAGTATTTT. Translation: CATSSLRVGGSTDTQYF.